This TCR beta chain comes out of a study of T cells in Graves' hyperthyroidism and ophthalmopathy. TCR beta CDR3 sequences were amplified from RNA transcripts. A first-round RT-PCR of the TCR CDR3 used the HTBI primer set. TCRdb itself ran the multiplex PCR reads through MiXCR, one entry per CDR3 protein. The sample carries 400,000 to 550,000 distinct CDR3 sequences, under 15% recorded once. Many counts were recorded for this clonotype. The V gene's germline CDR1 is LNHDA and CDR2 SQIVND (reference sequence). CDR3 length: 13 amino acids. V gave up 7 bases and J gave up 5 bases, with 14 bases separating them.

The genes are TRBV19 and TRBJ1-1; perhaps TRBD1 as D (5 bases). This TCR was sampled from a woman younger than 30 with Graves' hyperthyroidism. The sequenced sample consisted of blood. CDR3 protein: CASISGVRTEAFF. CDR3 DNA: TGTGCCAGTATATCGGGGGTTCGAACTGAAGCTTTCTTT.